Listed below are T cell receptor beta chains from one sample, sequenced in a study of blood T cell repertoires in COVID-19. Method: immunoSEQ multiplex PCR; TCRdb's copy keeps in-frame clones and lacks some. Of about 88,000 clones listed, 90% are singletons. Sequencing input: peripheral blood. Receptors were obtained from a man aged 55 to 70 with acute or convalescent COVID-19. The CDR3 runs from the conserved cysteine through the conserved F or W. D genes are given only for firm matches. Clone size is given for some rows only: seen once, a few or many times, or a class if the clone is expanded.

d_call: TRBD1
clone_size: NA
j_call: TRBJ2-7
v_call: TRBV25-1
cdr3_aa: CASAPGAGGYEQYF
cdr3_nt: TGTGCCAGCGCCCCAGGAGCAGGGGGCTACGAGCAGTACTTC

d_call: TRBD1
clone_size: NA
j_call: TRBJ1-2
v_call: TRBV5-4
cdr3_aa: CASSPDSGTELFGYTF
cdr3_nt: TGTGCCAGCAGCCCAGATTCCGGGACAGAGCTCTTCGGCTACACCTTC

d_call: TRBD2
clone_size: NA
j_call: TRBJ2-7
v_call: TRBV7-9
cdr3_aa: CASSLVTSGSYEQYF
cdr3_nt: TGTGCCAGCAGCTTAGTGACTAGCGGTTCCTACGAGCAGTACTTC

d_call: TRBD2
clone_size: NA
j_call: TRBJ2-5
v_call: TRBV3-1/TRBV3-2
cdr3_aa: CASSPGTSGQETQYF
cdr3_nt: TGTGCCAGCAGCCCCGGGACTAGCGGCCAAGAGACCCAGTACTTC

d_call: NA
clone_size: NA
j_call: TRBJ1-6
v_call: TRBV21-1
cdr3_aa: CASSKKGQDSAPLHF
cdr3_nt: TGTGCCAGCAGCAAAAAGGGACAGGACTCTGCGCCCCTCCACTTT

d_call: TRBD1
clone_size: NA
j_call: TRBJ1-6
v_call: TRBV24-1
cdr3_aa: CATRIGQGFNSPLHF
cdr3_nt: TGTGCCACCAGGATTGGACAGGGGTTTAATTCACCCCTCCACTTT

d_call: NA
clone_size: NA
j_call: TRBJ2-2
v_call: TRBV6-5
cdr3_aa: CASNLDERNTGELFF
cdr3_nt: TGTGCCAGCAACCTAGATGAAAGGAACACCGGGGAGCTGTTTTTT

d_call: NA
clone_size: NA
j_call: TRBJ2-2
v_call: TRBV2
cdr3_aa: CASSESRGDTGELFF
cdr3_nt: TGTGCCAGCAGTGAAAGCAGGGGAGACACCGGGGAGCTGTTTTTT

d_call: NA
clone_size: NA
j_call: TRBJ1-4
v_call: TRBV7-9
cdr3_aa: CASSLGGRGKNEKLFF
cdr3_nt: TGTGCCAGCAGCTTAGGCGGCAGGGGAAAAAATGAAAAACTGTTTTTT

d_call: TRBD2
clone_size: NA
j_call: TRBJ2-1
v_call: TRBV7-2
cdr3_aa: CASSLATSGSGLNEQFF
cdr3_nt: TGTGCCAGCAGCTTAGCGACTAGCGGGAGTGGCCTAAATGAGCAGTTCTTC

d_call: TRBD1
clone_size: NA
j_call: TRBJ2-3
v_call: TRBV11-3
cdr3_aa: CASSLDGQGEYGDTQYF
cdr3_nt: TGTGCCAGCAGCTTAGATGGACAGGGGGAATATGGAGATACGCAGTATTTT

d_call: NA
clone_size: NA
j_call: TRBJ2-7
v_call: TRBV28
cdr3_aa: CASSFGGRSAIFEQYF
cdr3_nt: TGTGCCAGCAGTTTCGGAGGGCGGAGTGCAATCTTCGAGCAGTACTTC

d_call: NA
clone_size: NA
j_call: TRBJ2-6
v_call: TRBV19
cdr3_aa: CASSRDSSGANVLTF
cdr3_nt: TGTGCCAGTAGCCGCGACAGCTCTGGGGCCAACGTCCTGACTTTC

d_call: TRBD2
clone_size: NA
j_call: TRBJ2-5
v_call: TRBV14
cdr3_aa: CASSQGLAGGPRSETQYF
cdr3_nt: TGTGCCAGCAGCCAGGGACTAGCGGGAGGCCCAAGGTCGGAGACCCAGTACTTC

d_call: NA
clone_size: NA
j_call: TRBJ1-1
v_call: TRBV18
cdr3_aa: CASSHSVNTEAFF
cdr3_nt: TGTGCCAGCTCACACTCGGTGAACACTGAAGCTTTCTTT

d_call: TRBD1
clone_size: NA
j_call: TRBJ2-1
v_call: TRBV7-2
cdr3_aa: CASSLDRLDNEQFF
cdr3_nt: TGTGCCAGCAGCTTGGACAGGTTAGACAATGAGCAGTTCTTC

d_call: TRBD2
clone_size: NA
j_call: TRBJ2-1
v_call: TRBV7-3
cdr3_aa: CASSLTSGGYNEQFF
cdr3_nt: TGTGCCAGCAGCTTGACTAGCGGGGGATACAATGAGCAGTTCTTC

d_call: TRBD1
clone_size: NA
j_call: TRBJ1-2
v_call: TRBV18
cdr3_aa: CASSPSGTGGDGYTF
cdr3_nt: TGTGCCAGCTCACCATCCGGGACAGGGGGCGATGGCTACACCTTC

d_call: TRBD2
clone_size: NA
j_call: TRBJ2-7
v_call: TRBV7-9
cdr3_aa: CASSLGPSGPFYEQYF
cdr3_nt: TGTGCCAGCAGCTTAGGCCCTAGCGGGCCTTTCTACGAGCAGTACTTC

d_call: TRBD1
clone_size: once
j_call: TRBJ2-7
v_call: TRBV28
cdr3_aa: CASSQAGTGSYEQYF
cdr3_nt: TGTGCCAGCAGTCAAGCCGGGACAGGATCCTACGAGCAGTACTTC

d_call: NA
clone_size: NA
j_call: TRBJ2-5
v_call: TRBV2
cdr3_aa: CARAPGTRETQYF
cdr3_nt: TGTGCCAGAGCCCCCGGGACACGAGAGACCCAGTACTTC

d_call: NA
clone_size: NA
j_call: TRBJ1-3
v_call: TRBV11-2
cdr3_aa: CASSPRGVSGNTIYF
cdr3_nt: TGTGCCAGCAGCCCCCGTGGAGTCTCTGGAAACACCATATATTTT

d_call: NA
clone_size: NA
j_call: TRBJ1-5
v_call: TRBV28
cdr3_aa: CASAGSNQPQHF
cdr3_nt: TGTGCCAGCGCAGGGAGCAATCAGCCCCAGCATTTT

d_call: NA
clone_size: NA
j_call: TRBJ2-4
v_call: TRBV6-5
cdr3_aa: CASSFRTGVENIQYF
cdr3_nt: TGTGCCAGCAGTTTCCGGACGGGGGTCGAAAACATTCAGTACTTC

d_call: TRBD1
clone_size: NA
j_call: TRBJ1-4
v_call: TRBV19
cdr3_aa: CASSPSQGGNEKLFF
cdr3_nt: TGTGCCAGTAGTCCATCACAGGGGGGAAATGAAAAACTGTTTTTT

d_call: NA
clone_size: NA
j_call: TRBJ2-5
v_call: TRBV19
cdr3_aa: CASSSGREEETQYF
cdr3_nt: TGTGCCAGTAGTTCAGGCAGGGAGGAAGAGACCCAGTACTTC

d_call: NA
clone_size: NA
j_call: TRBJ1-1
v_call: TRBV5-4
cdr3_aa: CASSLGRGGGNAEAFF
cdr3_nt: TGTGCCAGCAGCTTGGGTAGGGGAGGAGGGAACGCTGAAGCTTTCTTT

d_call: TRBD1
clone_size: NA
j_call: TRBJ2-1
v_call: TRBV19
cdr3_aa: CATGTGGYNEQFF
cdr3_nt: TGTGCCACCGGGACAGGGGGTTACAATGAGCAGTTCTTC

d_call: TRBD1
clone_size: NA
j_call: TRBJ2-1
v_call: TRBV5-6
cdr3_aa: CASRRQGFYNEQFF
cdr3_nt: TGTGCCAGCAGGCGACAGGGATTCTACAATGAGCAGTTCTTC

d_call: TRBD2
clone_size: NA
j_call: TRBJ2-5
v_call: TRBV7-2
cdr3_aa: CASSLNPSGGETQYF
cdr3_nt: TGTGCCAGCAGCTTAAACCCTAGCGGTGGAGAGACCCAGTACTTC

d_call: NA
clone_size: NA
j_call: TRBJ2-2
v_call: TRBV7-8
cdr3_aa: CASSFSGAGELFF
cdr3_nt: TGTGCCAGCAGCTTTTCAGGCGCCGGGGAGCTGTTTTTT

d_call: NA
clone_size: NA
j_call: TRBJ2-7
v_call: TRBV11-1
cdr3_aa: CASGRHRNEQYF
cdr3_nt: TGTGCCAGCGGCCGTCATCGTAACGAGCAGTACTTC

d_call: TRBD1
clone_size: NA
j_call: TRBJ1-4
v_call: TRBV5-1
cdr3_aa: CATGYRTGGPGEKLFF
cdr3_nt: TGCGCCACCGGGTATCGGACAGGGGGCCCAGGTGAAAAACTGTTTTTT

d_call: TRBD2
clone_size: once
j_call: TRBJ2-3
v_call: TRBV5-1
cdr3_aa: CASSLGPSGQSTDTQYF
cdr3_nt: TGCGCCAGCAGCTTGGGCCCTAGCGGCCAAAGCACAGATACGCAGTATTTT

d_call: TRBD2
clone_size: NA
j_call: TRBJ2-3
v_call: TRBV7-9
cdr3_aa: CASRRLATDTQYF
cdr3_nt: TGTGCCAGCAGGAGACTAGCCACAGATACGCAGTATTTT

d_call: TRBD1
clone_size: NA
j_call: TRBJ1-5
v_call: TRBV5-4
cdr3_aa: CASSRGTDNQPQHF
cdr3_nt: TGTGCCAGCAGCCGCGGGACAGATAATCAGCCCCAGCATTTT

d_call: TRBD1
clone_size: NA
j_call: TRBJ1-2
v_call: TRBV7-8
cdr3_aa: CASSLGIQGGYGYTF
cdr3_nt: TGTGCCAGCAGCTTAGGAATACAGGGGGGCTATGGCTACACCTTC

d_call: NA
clone_size: NA
j_call: TRBJ2-3
v_call: TRBV9
cdr3_aa: CASSVAVDYTDTQYF
cdr3_nt: TGTGCCAGCAGCGTAGCTGTGGACTACACAGATACGCAGTATTTT

d_call: TRBD2
clone_size: NA
j_call: TRBJ2-1
v_call: TRBV11-2
cdr3_aa: CASSGGGPYNEQFF
cdr3_nt: TGTGCCAGCAGCGGGGGGGGACCTTACAATGAGCAGTTCTTC

d_call: NA
clone_size: once
j_call: TRBJ1-1
v_call: TRBV19
cdr3_aa: CASRIQGTEAFF
cdr3_nt: TGTGCCAGTAGGATCCAGGGCACTGAAGCTTTCTTT

d_call: NA
clone_size: few
j_call: TRBJ2-7
v_call: TRBV6-2/TRBV6-3
cdr3_aa: CASSPAGTSYEQYF
cdr3_nt: TGTGCCAGCAGCCCAGCGGGCACCTCCTACGAGCAGTACTTC

d_call: TRBD2
clone_size: NA
j_call: TRBJ2-7
v_call: TRBV7-9
cdr3_aa: CASSTTGTSTDEQYF
cdr3_nt: TGTGCCAGCAGCACAACCGGGACTAGTACCGACGAGCAGTACTTC

d_call: TRBD1
clone_size: NA
j_call: TRBJ2-6
v_call: TRBV30
cdr3_aa: CAWSRAGGISGANVLTF
cdr3_nt: TGTGCCTGGAGTAGGGCAGGGGGCATCTCTGGGGCCAACGTCCTGACTTTC

d_call: NA
clone_size: NA
j_call: TRBJ2-1
v_call: TRBV5-1
cdr3_aa: CASSTVAHNEQFF
cdr3_nt: TGCGCCAGCAGCACCGTGGCTCACAATGAGCAGTTCTTC

d_call: TRBD2
clone_size: NA
j_call: TRBJ2-7
v_call: TRBV4-3
cdr3_aa: CASSRSGRLDYEQYF
cdr3_nt: TGCGCCAGCAGCAGGAGCGGGAGGCTGGACTACGAGCAGTACTTC

d_call: TRBD2
clone_size: NA
j_call: TRBJ2-1
v_call: TRBV7-2
cdr3_aa: CASSNGLAGGSYNEQFF
cdr3_nt: TGTGCCAGCAGCAACGGACTAGCGGGAGGGAGCTACAATGAGCAGTTCTTC

d_call: TRBD2
clone_size: NA
j_call: TRBJ2-7
v_call: TRBV11-3
cdr3_aa: CASSEGLAGFYEQYF
cdr3_nt: TGTGCCAGCAGCGAGGGACTAGCGGGATTCTACGAGCAGTACTTC

d_call: NA
clone_size: NA
j_call: TRBJ2-1
v_call: TRBV2
cdr3_aa: CASSEYAAPSSYNEQFF
cdr3_nt: TGTGCCAGCAGTGAATATGCGGCCCCAAGCTCCTACAATGAGCAGTTCTTC

d_call: TRBD1
clone_size: NA
j_call: TRBJ1-1
v_call: TRBV4-1
cdr3_aa: CASSQDGNRGAGTEAFF
cdr3_nt: TGCGCCAGCAGCCAAGATGGGAACAGGGGCGCGGGTACTGAAGCTTTCTTT

d_call: TRBD1
clone_size: NA
j_call: TRBJ1-4
v_call: TRBV7-2
cdr3_aa: CASSITGDGGKLFF
cdr3_nt: TGTGCCAGCAGCATTACAGGGGATGGAGGAAAACTGTTTTTT

d_call: TRBD1
clone_size: NA
j_call: TRBJ2-6
v_call: TRBV7-6
cdr3_aa: CASSVERGRSGANVLTF
cdr3_nt: TGTGCCAGCAGCGTTGAGAGGGGGCGCTCTGGGGCCAACGTCCTGACTTTC

d_call: NA
clone_size: NA
j_call: TRBJ2-2
v_call: TRBV11-2
cdr3_aa: CASSSVTNTGELFF
cdr3_nt: TGTGCCAGCAGCTCAGTAACGAACACCGGGGAGCTGTTTTTT

d_call: TRBD1
clone_size: NA
j_call: TRBJ2-7
v_call: TRBV6-5
cdr3_aa: CASRTGLVSTYEQYF
cdr3_nt: TGTGCCAGCAGGACAGGGTTAGTATCAACCTACGAGCAGTACTTC

d_call: TRBD2
clone_size: NA
j_call: TRBJ2-7
v_call: TRBV7-2
cdr3_aa: CASSPSRERSYEQYF
cdr3_nt: TGTGCCAGCAGCCCTTCGCGGGAGAGGTCCTACGAGCAGTACTTC

d_call: TRBD1
clone_size: NA
j_call: TRBJ1-1
v_call: TRBV11-2
cdr3_aa: CASSPHPGQGAEAFF
cdr3_nt: TGTGCCAGCAGCCCACACCCGGGACAGGGGGCTGAAGCTTTCTTT

d_call: TRBD1
clone_size: NA
j_call: TRBJ2-2
v_call: TRBV4-2
cdr3_aa: CASSPGTGANTGELFF
cdr3_nt: TGTGCCAGCAGCCCGGGGACAGGAGCGAACACCGGGGAGCTGTTTTTT

d_call: NA
clone_size: NA
j_call: TRBJ2-7
v_call: TRBV6-2/TRBV6-3
cdr3_aa: CASSQRTVSYEQYF
cdr3_nt: TGTGCCAGCAGTCAAAGGACAGTTTCCTACGAGCAGTACTTC

d_call: TRBD1
clone_size: NA
j_call: TRBJ1-2
v_call: TRBV27
cdr3_aa: CASSPTRGQGRYGYTF
cdr3_nt: TGTGCCAGCAGTCCAACCAGGGGGCAGGGTCGGTATGGCTACACCTTC

d_call: NA
clone_size: NA
j_call: TRBJ1-1
v_call: TRBV24-1
cdr3_aa: CATSDNYNTEAFF
cdr3_nt: TGTGCCACCAGTGACAACTATAACACTGAAGCTTTCTTT

d_call: TRBD1
clone_size: NA
j_call: TRBJ2-2
v_call: TRBV11-3
cdr3_aa: CASRLPGQTNTGELFF
cdr3_nt: TGTGCCAGCAGGCTACCGGGACAGACGAACACCGGGGAGCTGTTTTTT